This entry lists 28 T cell receptor beta chains sequenced from one sample in a study of blood T cell repertoires in COVID-19. Assay: immunoSEQ multiplex PCR; the TCRdb copy retains only in-frame clones and omits some. The sample consists of 300,000 to 350,000 clones, around 87% of them appearing once. Sequencing was done on a sample of peripheral blood. These receptors were collected from a young man with active or convalescent COVID-19.

This clone was counted a few times. The chain carries TRBV4-1 and TRBJ2-2; the D gene is possibly TRBD1 (6 bases). V dropped 5 bases and J dropped 6 bases, with 13 bases sitting between them. The germline CDR1 and CDR2 sequences are MGHRA and YSYEKL. The CDR3 sequence is 14 residues long. CDR3 in DNA: TGCGCCAGCAGCATTCTAGAGGGGGCCGGGGAGCTGTTTTTT. Translating it yields CASSILEGAGELFF.

The CDR3: CASSLLAGTGELFF. Written as DNA, the CDR3 is TGTGCCAGCAGTTTACTAGCGGGCACCGGGGAGCTGTTTTTT. This chain connects TRBV27 to TRBJ2-2, with 8 nucleotides matching TRBD2. The CDR3 covers 14 residues. J was trimmed by 4 bases and V by 2 bases; bases with no gene match: 0. Germline CDR1 MNHEY, CDR2 SMNVEV (reference sequence).

The V call is TRBV3-1 (or the pseudogene TRBV3-2), the J call TRBJ2-7; D gene ambiguous. The CDR3 covers 18 residues. CDR1 LGHDT and CDR2 YNNKEL come from the germline V gene (reference sequence). The ends were cut back, 1 base at V and 4 bases at J, with 23 bases in the middle. The CDR3 is CASSQAPSGQTQKYEQYF. As DNA, the CDR3 is TGTGCCAGCAGCCAAGCGCCTTCTGGCCAAACCCAAAAATACGAGCAGTACTTC.

The chain recombines TRBV19 with TRBJ1-2; D gene ambiguous. The CDR3 is 13 amino acids. Trimming took 5 bases from V and 8 from J, leaving 15 bases between them. Germline CDR1 LNHDA, CDR2 SQIVND (reference sequence). The CDR3 region has the DNA TGTGCCAGTAGTTTATCATCCCTGGAGGGCTACACCTTC. Its translation: CASSLSSLEGYTF.

The V gene is TRBV5-6, the J gene TRBJ1-2, with 7 bases that match TRBD1. The V gene end was trimmed by 4 bases and the J gene end by 8 bases; junction bases not matched to a gene: 5. In germline, CDR1 is SGHDT, CDR2 YYEEEE. CDR3 length equals 12 residues. DNA of the CDR3: TGTGCCAGCAGCCCGACAGGGATAGGCTACACCTTC. It codes for CASSPTGIGYTF.

This chain uses TRBV5-6 with TRBJ2-1; 7 positions agree with TRBD1. Per the germline V gene, CDR1 is SGHDT and CDR2 is YYEEEE. The junction had 9 bases not matched to a gene; V was cut back by 4 bases and J by 8 bases. The CDR3 has 14 residues. CDR3 bases: TGTGCCAGCAGCACAGGGGTTTGGGGCGATGAGCAGTTCTTC. As protein: CASSTGVWGDEQFF.

The chain joins TRBV7-9 to TRBJ1-4; D call uncertain. The germline V gene has CDR1 SEHNR and CDR2 FQNEAQ (reference sequence). The length of the CDR3 is 13 residues. V was clipped by 8 bases and J by 1 base, with 8 bases between them. The chain's CDR3 is CASVLGTNEKLFF. Here the CDR3 DNA reads TGTGCCAGCGTACTAGGAACTAATGAAAAACTGTTTTTT.

The rearrangement links TRBV10-1 to TRBJ1-2, with D possibly being TRBD1 (6 bases). CDR1 WNHNN and CDR2 SYGVQD come from the germline V gene (reference sequence). The V and J ends lost 1 base and 6 bases respectively, with 12 bases between them. This CDR3 has 14 residues. The CDR3 coding sequence is TGCGCCAGCAGTGAGTACAGGGAAGAAGATGGCTACACCTTC. It specifies CASSEYREEDGYTF.

The rearrangement uses TRBV11-2 and TRBJ2-1, with D perhaps matching TRBD1 (9 bases). In germline, CDR1 is SGHAT, CDR2 FQNNGV. Trimming removed 6 bases at V and 6 bases at J, with 18 bases between. CDR3 size: 15 residues. DNA for the CDR3: TGTGCCAGCAGTGTAGCGGGACAGGGAGGCAATGAGCAGTTCTTC. Protein product: CASSVAGQGGNEQFF.

The genes are TRBV6-5 and TRBJ2-1; 7 nucleotides line up with TRBD2. The CDR3 covers 15 residues. Germline V gene sequence: CDR1 MNHEY, CDR2 SVGAGI. J gave up 8 bases and V 1 base, and 8 bases lay outside the gene matches. Written as DNA, the CDR3 is TGTGCCAGCAGTTACTTTGGCGGGAGTTTTGATGAGCAGTTCTTC. This gives the protein CASSYFGGSFDEQFF.

The rearrangement joins TRBV28 to TRBJ2-1, with TRBD2 as a possible D gene (5 bases). CDR1 and CDR2 from the germline V gene are MDHEN and SYDVKM. V was shortened by 6 bases and J by 12 bases, with 18 bases between the two germline ends. This CDR3 contains 13 residues. The CDR3 DNA reads TGTGCCAGCAGCTCGGACTCCGTCAATTGGCAGTTCTTC. It codes for CASSSDSVNWQFF.

The gene calls are TRBV4-1 and TRBJ2-7, with unresolved D. The V and J ends lost 1 base and 2 bases respectively, with 12 bases between them. Germline V gives CDR1 MGHRA, CDR2 YSYEKL. The CDR3 runs 15 residues. CDR3 amino acids: CASSQALTVTYEQYF. In DNA form, the CDR3 reads TGCGCCAGCAGCCAAGCTCTAACCGTAACCTACGAGCAGTACTTC.

The CDR3 is CATDMLGELFF. The CDR3 DNA sequence: TGTGCCACCGACATGCTCGGGGAGCTGTTTTTT. This rearrangement joins TRBV28 to TRBJ2-2; D call uncertain. V was trimmed by 10 bases and J by 7 bases, leaving 10 bases between them. The CDR3 is made up of 11 amino acids. Germline loops: CDR1 MDHEN, CDR2 SYDVKM.

The gene calls are TRBV5-1 and TRBJ1-2, with 9 positions matching TRBD1. Germline loops: CDR1 SGHRS, CDR2 YFSETQ. This CDR3 contains 14 residues. Trimming at V came to 2 bases and at J to 6 bases, leaving 5 bases not matched to a gene. The CDR3 here is CASSFRTGDHGYTF. DNA for the CDR3: TGCGCCAGCAGCTTCCGGACAGGGGACCATGGCTACACCTTC.

As regards this clone: At one end, the junction sequence differs from germline, possibly due to a read error. V and J are TRBV7-7 and TRBJ2-1; D might be TRBD1 (6 bases). Germline V lookup: CDR1 SSHAT, CDR2 FNYEAQ (reference sequence). The CDR3 totals 13 residues. Written as DNA, the CDR3 is TGTGCCAGCAGCCCCAGTGGAGTAAGGGGGTGGATCTTC. This gives the protein CASSPSGVRGWIF.

The chain uses TRBV19 and TRBJ1-2, with TRBD1 matching over 7 bases. The ends lost 6 bases at V and 9 bases at J; junction bases unmatched: 10. This CDR3 has 13 amino acids. CDR1 is LNHDA and CDR2 is SQIVND in the germline V gene (reference sequence). In nucleotides, the CDR3 is TGTGCCAGTAGAGTGGTAGGGGGCGCGAGCTACACCTTC. It translates to CASRVVGGASYTF.

This chain links TRBV6-4 with TRBJ1-6; D unclear. V was trimmed by 5 bases and J by 10 bases, leaving 6 bases between them. Per germline, CDR1 MRHNA and CDR2 SNTAGT. The CDR3 contains 11 residues. CDR3 in amino acids: CASSLGSPLHF. CDR3 sequence (DNA): TGTGCCAGCAGTCTTGGCTCACCCCTCCACTTT.

There are a few counts of this clone. The V and J genes are TRBV7-9 and TRBJ1-3; the D gene is possibly TRBD1 (6 bases). The CDR3 contains 16 residues. The V gene's germline CDR1 is SEHNR and CDR2 FQNEAQ (reference sequence). The V gene lost 4 bases and the J gene lost 1 base, with 14 bases spanning the gap. CDR3 residues: CASSSSDSSSGNTIYF. CDR3 in DNA: TGTGCCAGCAGCTCGTCGGACAGCTCTTCTGGAAACACCATATATTTT. The full variable domain, completed using reference TRBV7-9 and TRBJ1-3, is DTGVSQNPRHKITKRGQNVTFRCDPISEHNRLYWYRQTLGQGPEFLTYFQNEAQLEKSRLLSDRFSAERPKGSFSTLEIQRTEQGDSAMYLCASSSSDSSSGNTIYFGEGSWLTVV.

This chain joins TRBV5-5 and TRBJ1-5; the D is unclear. The V end lost 6 bases, the J end lost 4 bases, and 14 bases lay between the germline ends. The CDR3 is 14 amino acids. Looked up from germline, CDR1 is SGHKS and CDR2 is YYEKEE (reference sequence). CDR3 DNA: TGTGCCAGCACTCCGGGTGGAGCTAATCAGCCCCAGCATTTT. It encodes CASTPGGANQPQHF. The full variable domain, with the rest looked up from reference TRBV5-5 and TRBJ1-5, is DAGVTQSPTHLIKTRGQQVTLRCSPISGHKSVSWYQQVLGQGPQFIFQYYEKEERGRGNFPDRFSARQFPNYSSELNVNALLLGDSALYLCASTPGGANQPQHFGDGTRLSIL.

A single count supports this clone. The chain couples TRBV27 to TRBJ2-1; D unresolved. The CDR3 runs to 14 residues. Germline V gene lookup returns CDR1 MNHEY and CDR2 SMNVEV (reference sequence). V was shortened by 1 base and J by 5 bases, with 9 bases between the two germline ends. The CDR3 DNA sequence: TGTGCCAGCAGTTTATGGAGCGAAGACAATGAGCAGTTCTTC. Translated, it gives CASSLWSEDNEQFF.

The chain couples TRBV4-1 to TRBJ2-1, with D possibly being TRBD2 (6 bases). V gave up 0 bases and J gave up 8 bases, with 14 bases separating them. The CDR3 length is 15 residues. Germline assignment: CDR1 MGHRA and CDR2 YSYEKL. CDR3 coding DNA: TGCGCCAGCAGCCAAGACCCTACGGGACTTTATGAGCAGTTCTTC. It is translated as CASSQDPTGLYEQFF.

This rearrangement joins TRBV27 to TRBJ2-2, with a tentative D call TRBD2 (6 bases). The CDR3 has 14 residues. Trimming removed 5 bases at V and 4 bases at J, with 11 bases between. Germline-derived CDR1 and CDR2 are MNHEY and SMNVEV (reference sequence). The CDR3 is CASSGGMSTGELFF. The CDR3 coding sequence is TGTGCCAGCAGTGGGGGGATGAGCACCGGGGAGCTGTTTTTT.

The V call is TRBV5-1, the J call TRBJ1-1; TRBD1 agrees at 7 bases. The CDR3 has 14 residues. The ends lost 4 bases at V and 7 bases at J; junction bases unmatched: 10. Germline CDR1 is SGHRS and CDR2 is YFSETQ. The CDR3 loop is CASSPGTAELEAFF. The CDR3 bases are TGCGCCAGCAGCCCCGGGACAGCAGAACTTGAAGCTTTCTTT. Full variable domain (missing parts from reference TRBV5-1 and TRBJ1-1): KAGVTQTPRYLIKTRGQQVTLSCSPISGHRSVSWYQQTPGQGLQFLFEYFSETQRNKGNFPGRFSGRQFSNSRSEMNVSTLELGDSALYLCASSPGTAELEAFFGQGTRLTVV.

The chain employs TRBV7-9 and TRBJ2-5; D not certain. Germline assignment: CDR1 SEHNR and CDR2 FQNEAQ (reference sequence). This CDR3 spans 14 amino acids. V was clipped by 2 bases and J by 2 bases, with 9 bases between them. Here the CDR3 reads CASSLPNGQETQYF. The CDR3 DNA reads TGTGCCAGCAGCTTACCCAACGGTCAAGAGACCCAGTACTTC.

This chain connects TRBV25-1 to TRBJ2-7, with D possibly matching TRBD1 (7 bases). The V and J ends lost 6 bases and 0 bases respectively, with 18 bases between them. CDR3 length: 16 amino acids. Germline loops: CDR1 MGHDK, CDR2 SYGVNS. This CDR3 is CASRPGGGEPSYEQYF. CDR3 coding DNA: TGTGCCAGCAGGCCCGGAGGGGGCGAGCCCTCCTACGAGCAGTACTTC.

J is TRBJ2-6 and V is TRBV28, with 7 bases lining up with TRBD2. The CDR3 runs to 17 residues. Looked up from germline, CDR1 is MDHEN and CDR2 is SYDVKM. Unmatched junction bases numbered 9, after V lost 6 bases and J lost 1 base. CDR3 coding DNA: TGTGCCAGCAGCCTCCGGGACTACTTGTCTGGGGCCAACGTCCTGACTTTC. Its protein product is CASSLRDYLSGANVLTF.

This clone was recorded once. The chain combines TRBV15 with TRBJ1-1; a possible D gene is TRBD1 (6 bases). V lost 0 bases and J 1 base, leaving 9 bases between the germline ends. CDR1 LNHNV and CDR2 YYDKDF come from the germline V gene (reference sequence). CDR3 length: 15 residues. In DNA, the CDR3 is TGTGCCACCAGCAGAGACGGACAGAGGAACACTGAAGCTTTCTTT. It is translated as CATSRDGQRNTEAFF.

The chain links TRBV28 to TRBJ2-3, with D tentatively TRBD1 (6 bases). V was shortened by 5 bases and J by 4 bases, with 16 bases between the two germline ends. Germline V CDR1 and CDR2: MDHEN, SYDVKM. The CDR3 is 15 residues long. The CDR3 region is CASSAPRGVSDTQYF. CDR3 DNA sequence: TGTGCCAGCAGTGCCCCCAGGGGAGTCTCAGATACGCAGTATTTT. The whole variable domain, remainder taken from reference TRBV28 and TRBJ2-3, is DVKVTQSSRYLVKRTGEKVFLECVQDMDHENMFWYRQDPGLGLRLIYFSYDVKMKEKGDIPEGYSVSREKKERFSLILESASTNQTSMYLCASSAPRGVSDTQYFGPGTRLTVL.